This T cell receptor (beta chain) was identified in a study of blood T cell repertoires in COVID-19. Study summary: The United States, Italy and Spain provided the acute and convalescent COVID-19 samples.

Germline V CDR1 and CDR2: LGHNT, FRNRAP. V gave up 0 bases and J gave up 0 bases, with 18 bases separating them. The CDR3 length is 19 residues. Original handling: Amplification with reference gene primers provided the estimates of nucleated cell counts. Clones were sequenced by immunoSEQ multiplex PCR, and TCRdb holds only the in-frame ones, with some missing. Clone size and the V and J calls come from that table; the DNA yielded D and trimming. Altogether about 140,000 clones are present, around 89% being singletons, with the ten largest covering around 2.3%. Patients of the Seattle cohort, enrolled during active infection, were followed longitudinally.

The receptor was isolated from a human donor with COVID-19, enrolled during active disease. The donor label of this sample is uncertain. The chain couples TRBV12-5 to TRBJ1-5; D is unresolved. The sample comprised peripheral blood. The chain's CDR3 is CASGLVQDGLAYSNQPQHF. The CDR3 coding sequence is TGTGCTAGTGGTTTGGTACAAGACGGACTGGCCTATAGCAATCAGCCCCAGCATTTT.